Shown below are 30 T cell receptor beta chains from a single sample sequenced in a study of control samples from healthy donors and cancer patients. The method was immunoSEQ multiplex PCR; TCRdb's version includes in-frame clones alone and lacks a portion of them. The sample consists of approximately 27,000 clones, roughly 85% of them appearing once. Sequenced: PBMCs. Every receptor here comes from a woman in her sixties with head and neck cancer.

This clone was detected a few times. The V gene is TRBV19, the J gene TRBJ1-5; D gene uncertain. CDR1 and CDR2 from the germline V gene are LNHDA and SQIVND (reference sequence). V lost 3 bases, J lost 0 bases, and 9 bases lay in between. This CDR3 region has 15 residues. The CDR3 sequence is CASSILSLSNQPQHF. CDR3 DNA: TGTGCCAGTAGTATTTTAAGTCTTAGCAATCAGCCCCAGCATTTT.

The chain combines TRBV24-1 with TRBJ1-1, with unresolved D. The V end lost 1 base, the J end lost 4 bases, and 3 bases lay between the germline ends. CDR1 and CDR2 (germline): KGHDR, SFDVKD. The CDR3 totals 12 residues. The CDR3: CATSDFRTEAFF. CDR3 sequence (DNA): TGTGCCACCAGTGATTTTCGCACTGAAGCTTTCTTT.

This clone was seen just once. The chain carries TRBV6-2 or TRBV6-3 and TRBJ2-2; possibly TRBD2 for D (6 bases). Germline V gene sequence: CDR1 MNHEY, CDR2 SVGEGT. Trimming shortened V by 6 bases and J by 2 bases, and 13 bases separated the two germline ends. The CDR3 extends over 15 amino acids. This CDR3 reads CASSWDSDNTGELFF. DNA of the CDR3: TGTGCCAGCAGCTGGGACTCCGACAACACCGGGGAGCTGTTTTTT.

Only a few counts were recorded for this clone. The chain recombines TRBV5-1 with TRBJ1-1; 7 bases are shared with TRBD1. The junction had 15 bases not matched to a gene; V was cut back by 4 bases and J by 3 bases. This CDR3 is 17 amino acids long. Germline values: CDR1 SGHRS, CDR2 YFSETQ. The CDR3 sequence: CASSPTGVLSLDTEAFF. In nucleotides, the CDR3 is TGCGCCAGCAGCCCTACAGGGGTTTTATCTCTAGACACTGAAGCTTTCTTT.

This clone was observed once. This chain joins TRBV5-6 and TRBJ1-1; weak D call: TRBD1 (6 bases). The germline CDR1 and CDR2 sequences are SGHDT and YYEEEE. The length of the CDR3 is 15 residues. The germline V and J ends were trimmed by 4 bases and 3 bases, with 16 bases remaining between them. CDR3 loop: CASSRQGTVHTEAFF. Written as DNA, the CDR3 is TGTGCCAGCAGCCGGCAGGGGACCGTTCACACTGAAGCTTTCTTT.

The chain carries TRBV18 and TRBJ2-2; D is uncertain. The CDR3 runs to 12 residues. Germline-derived CDR1 and CDR2 are KGHSH and LQKENI. Trimming stripped 6 bases from V and 6 bases from J, with 8 bases between. CDR3 sequence: CASSLGSGELFF. The CDR3 DNA reads as TGTGCCAGCTCGTTAGGGTCCGGGGAGCTGTTTTTT.

This chain joins TRBV2 and TRBJ2-2, with TRBD1 as a possible D gene (5 bases). This CDR3 comprises 15 residues. Germline V gives CDR1 SNHLY, CDR2 FYNNEI. With 1 base removed from V and 6 bases from J, the gap between germline ends came to 12 bases. CDR3: CASSEGQPVAGELFF. CDR3 nucleotide sequence: TGTGCCAGCAGTGAAGGACAGCCCGTGGCCGGGGAGCTGTTTTTT.

V gene TRBV7-9 combines with J gene TRBJ1-1; D gene ambiguous. Germline loops: CDR1 SEHNR, CDR2 FQNEAQ (reference sequence). The CDR3 length is 13 residues. V lost 5 bases and J lost 0, with 7 bases in between. The DNA for the CDR3 is TGTGCCAGCAGCCTCGATATGAACACTGAAGCTTTCTTT. Translating it yields CASSLDMNTEAFF.

The V call is TRBV2, the J call TRBJ2-5, with a weak D call TRBD2 (5 bases). CDR3 size: 14 residues. Trimming shortened V by 5 bases and J by 1 base, and 11 bases separated the two germline ends. From germline, CDR1 is SNHLY and CDR2 FYNNEI. CDR3 DNA sequence: TGTGCCAGCAGTATCCCGGACTTCCAAGAGACCCAGTACTTC. Translated: CASSIPDFQETQYF.

This clone has more than one count but fewer than ten. This chain links TRBV5-1 with TRBJ2-3; D perhaps matches TRBD1 (6 bases). With 6 bases removed from V and 6 bases from J, the gap between germline ends came to 17 bases. Germline CDR1 is SGHRS and CDR2 is YFSETQ. CDR3 length: 14 amino acids. This chain's CDR3 is CASTLGGGSDTQYF. In nucleotides, the CDR3 is TGCGCCAGCACCCTTGGGGGCGGGTCGGATACGCAGTATTTT.

A word on this clone: In the same sample, other DNA sequences code for this CDR3. The chain carries TRBV9 and TRBJ1-2; TRBD1 is a possible D gene (5 bases). Trimming left V 5 bases short and J 8 bases short, with 16 bases between. The CDR3 has 13 amino acids. Germline-derived CDR1 and CDR2 are SGDLS and YYNGEE. DNA of the CDR3: TGTGCCAGCAGTCTGACAGAAGAAACGGGCTACACCTTC. Translation gives CASSLTEETGYTF. The variable domain in full, completed from reference TRBV9 and TRBJ1-2, reads DSGVTQTPKHLITATGQRVTLRCSPRSGDLSVYWYQQSLDQGLQFLIQYYNGEERAKGNILERFSAQQFPDLHSELNLSSLELGDSALYFCASSLTEETGYTFGSGTRLTVV.

The chain couples TRBV12-3 or TRBV12-4 to TRBJ1-6; 10 positions match TRBD1. V lost 6 bases to trimming and J lost 8 bases; unmatched junction nucleotides: 1. This CDR3 is 13 amino acids long. CDR3 residues: CASRGTGDSPLHF. The CDR3 DNA follows: TGTGCCAGCAGGGGGACAGGGGATTCACCCCTCCACTTT.

The J gene is TRBJ2-2, the V gene TRBV7-2, with unresolved D. Trimming took 5 bases from V and 0 from J, leaving 7 bases between them. The CDR3 covers 14 residues. Per the germline V gene, CDR1 is SGHTA and CDR2 is FQGNSA. CDR3 protein: CASSRNANTGELFF. In DNA, the CDR3 is TGTGCCAGCAGCCGGAACGCGAACACCGGGGAGCTGTTTTTT.

The CDR3: CASSPGRDGYTF. In nucleotides, the CDR3 is TGTGCCAGCAGCCCAGGCCGGGATGGCTACACCTTC. The chain links TRBV11-2 to TRBJ1-2; no clear D gene. This CDR3 has 12 amino acids. V shed 5 bases and J shed 6 bases, with 10 bases lying between them. The V gene's germline CDR1 is SGHAT and CDR2 FQNNGV.

To note about this clone: The junction shows a germline mismatch at one end, possibly a read error. This sequence joins TRBV7-7 and TRBJ2-5; 10 nucleotides match TRBD1. Per the germline V gene, CDR1 is SSHAT and CDR2 is FNYEAQ (reference sequence). The CDR3 spans 16 residues. The CDR3 region is CASSSSLDRGRETQYF. CDR3 bases: TGTGCTAGCAGCTCGAGTTTGGACAGGGGGAGAGAGACCCAGTACTTC.

The J gene is TRBJ2-1, the V gene TRBV9; possible D gene TRBD2, 6 bases. The V end was cut by 3 bases, the J end by 6 bases, with 22 bases between. Germline CDR1 reads SGDLS; CDR2 reads YYNGEE. The CDR3 runs to 17 residues. The CDR3 region has the DNA TGTGCCAGCAGCGAGCCTCGGACTAAACCGGGGATCAATGAGCAGTTCTTC. This sequence encodes CASSEPRTKPGINEQFF.

V usage is TRBV12-3 or TRBV12-4 and J usage is TRBJ1-2, with 10 bases that match TRBD1. The CDR3 extends over 13 amino acids. V shed 6 bases and J 3 bases; nucleotides not matched to a gene: 1. This CDR3 is CASRGQGDYGYTF. In nucleotides, the CDR3 is TGTGCCAGCAGAGGACAGGGGGACTATGGCTACACCTTC.

The chain has TRBV3-1 (or the pseudogene TRBV3-2) and TRBJ2-5; a weak D match, TRBD2 (6 bases). This CDR3 spans 14 amino acids. In germline, CDR1 is LGHDT, CDR2 YNNKEL (reference sequence). With 4 bases removed from V and 4 bases from J, the gap between germline ends came to 13 bases. CDR3 nucleotides: TGTGCCAGCAGCCTCAGGAGGGAGGCAGAGACCCAGTACTTC. Amino acids: CASSLRREAETQYF.

The chain is built from TRBV5-6 and TRBJ2-2; a possible D gene is TRBD2 (5 bases). The CDR3 spans 15 residues. The V and J ends lost 2 bases and 4 bases respectively, with 12 bases between them. The V gene's germline CDR1 is SGHDT and CDR2 YYEEEE. For the CDR3, the DNA is TGTGCCAGCAGCTTTCTCGGGGTTCTCACCGGGGAGCTGTTTTTT. It specifies CASSFLGVLTGELFF.

The gene calls are TRBV2 and TRBJ1-5; TRBD1 is a possible D gene (5 bases). V dropped 0 bases and J dropped 3 bases, with 6 bases sitting between them. The CDR3 consists of 14 residues. Germline V CDR1 and CDR2: SNHLY, FYNNEI. In nucleotides, the CDR3 is TGTGCCAGCAGTGAAGCAGGGGTCAATCAGCCCCAGCATTTT. As protein: CASSEAGVNQPQHF.

This chain joins TRBV19 and TRBJ2-1; 9 bases are a match to TRBD1. CDR1 LNHDA and CDR2 SQIVND come from the germline V gene (reference sequence). V trimming: 3 bases; J trimming: 3 bases; junction bases outside the gene matches: 3. The length of the CDR3 is 15 residues. As DNA, the CDR3 is TGTGCCAGTAGTATCATGGGACAGGGCTACAATGAGCAGTTCTTC. Translation: CASSIMGQGYNEQFF. The entire variable domain, with the rest obtained from reference TRBV19 and TRBJ2-1, is as follows: DGGITQSPKYLFRKEGQNVTLSCEQNLNHDAMYWYRQDPGQGLRLIYYSQIVNDFQKGDIAEGYSVSREKKESFPLTVTSAQKNPTAFYLCASSIMGQGYNEQFFGPGTRLTVL.

The chain recombines TRBV2 with TRBJ2-2; TRBD1 matches 7 bases. The CDR3 length is 15 residues. The trim removed 4 bases at V and 0 bases at J, leaving 2 bases unmatched. The V gene's germline CDR1 is SNHLY and CDR2 FYNNEI. The CDR3 region has the DNA TGTGCCAGCAGTGCACAGGGGACGAACACCGGGGAGCTGTTTTTT. Its translation: CASSAQGTNTGELFF.

The gene calls are TRBV7-6 and TRBJ1-3; tentative D call: TRBD1 (6 bases). V lost 2 bases to trimming and J lost 0 bases, with 17 bases between them. Germline V gene sequence: CDR1 SGHVS, CDR2 FNYEAQ. The CDR3 is 18 amino acids. CDR3 in amino acids: CASSLTSGTSSSGNTIYF. Written as DNA, the CDR3 is TGTGCCAGCAGCTTAACGTCCGGGACATCCTCCTCTGGAAACACCATATATTTT.

This chain links TRBV2 with TRBJ2-7, with D possibly TRBD1 on 7 matching bases. Trimming cost V 5 bases and J 4 bases, with 21 bases left between them. CDR3 size: 16 residues. CDR1 and CDR2 from the germline V gene are SNHLY and FYNNEI. This CDR3 reads CASSQLEGTAGYEQYF. CDR3 DNA sequence: TGTGCCAGCAGTCAACTCGAGGGGACAGCGGGTTACGAGCAGTACTTC.

The chain uses TRBV15 and TRBJ1-5; D unresolved. Trimming took off 3 bases at V and 4 bases at J, with 7 bases between the two ends. CDR3 length: 13 amino acids. The germline V gene has CDR1 LNHNV and CDR2 YYDKDF (reference sequence). This CDR3 is CATSRGLNQPQHF. The CDR3 region has the DNA TGTGCCACCAGCAGGGGATTAAATCAGCCCCAGCATTTT.

V and J are TRBV27 and TRBJ2-5; TRBD2 is a possible D gene (5 bases). Trimming stripped 3 bases from V and 4 bases from J, with 12 bases between. The V gene's germline CDR1 is MNHEY and CDR2 SMNVEV (reference sequence). The CDR3 has 14 amino acids. CDR3 DNA sequence: TGTGCCAGCAGTTTCACGGTAGCGTTAGAGACCCAGTACTTC. Translated, it gives CASSFTVALETQYF.

This rearrangement joins TRBV19 to TRBJ2-2, with D uncertain. Germline assignment: CDR1 LNHDA and CDR2 SQIVND (reference sequence). V gave up 10 bases and J gave up 1 base, with 7 bases separating them. This CDR3 is built from 12 residues. In nucleotides, the CDR3 is TGTGCCACGGACCAGAACACCGGGGAGCTGTTTTTT. Translating it yields CATDQNTGELFF.

This clone was observed a few times. In DNA, the CDR3 is TGCGCCAGCAGCCAACAGGGGTTGAACACTGAAGCTTTCTTT. Residues: CASSQQGLNTEAFF. This chain connects TRBV4-1 to TRBJ1-1, with TRBD1 as a possible D gene (6 bases). There are 14 residues in the CDR3. Deletions cut 2 bases from V and 0 bases from J, with 7 bases between. In germline, CDR1 is MGHRA, CDR2 YSYEKL.

The chain employs TRBV4-1 and TRBJ1-2; D is undetermined. The germline V gene encodes CDR1 MGHRA and CDR2 YSYEKL. Trimming took off 1 base at V and 7 bases at J, with 16 bases between the two ends. This CDR3 is built from 15 residues. The CDR3 reads CASSQVSRVGFGYTF. CDR3 nucleotide sequence: TGCGCCAGCAGCCAAGTTAGTAGGGTAGGATTTGGCTACACCTTC.

This clone was counted only a few times. This chain links TRBV19 with TRBJ2-1; 7 nucleotides line up with TRBD2. V lost 3 bases and J lost 3; bases outside the gene matches: 2. There are 14 residues in the CDR3. Germline CDR1 LNHDA, CDR2 SQIVND (reference sequence). CDR3 residues: CASSIGGSYNEQFF. The DNA for the CDR3 is TGTGCCAGTAGTATCGGCGGGAGCTACAATGAGCAGTTCTTC.